This T cell receptor beta chain was found in a study of blood T cell repertoires in COVID-19 (dated by TCRdb to 2019 to 2021). With respect to the entire study: Collaborator samples came from the United States, Italy and Spain and covered acute and convalescent phases of COVID-19. HLA class I and class II types, where available, came from metadata supplied by the sample provider rather than from assay-based typing. Subjects who had been exposed to COVID-19, were actively infected with it, or had recovered from it provided the deeply sampled blood TCRbeta repertoires that made up the dataset. The repertoires were released in a freely available public database intended as a resource for research on the immune response to SARS-CoV-2. The sample metadata nearly always contained a de-identified subject ID, COVID-19 status, age in years and sex. The material from the prospective study consisted of cDNA or gDNA derived from T cells, B-cell-depleted T cells, or PBMCs. The samples were drawn from two sources: the first 160 participants of the ongoing ImmuneRACE study, and 1,000 to 1,500 subjects contributed by 6 global collaborators.

TCRbeta CDR3 regions were amplified from genomic DNA by means of the immunoSEQ Assay, a bias-controlled multiplex PCR. The study's own analysis went as follows. Nucleated cell counts per sample were estimated from amplification of reference gene primers within the assay. Sequence reads were collapsed and filtered to measure the absolute abundance of every unique TCRbeta CDR3 rearrangement. For each sample, productive Simpson clonality was calculated as the square root of Simpson's diversity index across productive rearrangements. TCRdb provides this immuneACCESS table in a form limited to in-frame rearrangements. Some clones are lacking; in checked studies, under half of them reflect an unresolved V gene, and why the rest are absent is not known. The V and J calls and the clone size are those of that table, but D and trimming were determined from the DNA. The sample includes more than 300,000 clones, with nearly 90% observed a single time. Of the sample, approximately 0.98% falls within the top ten clones.

What the study reported, not specific to this receptor: How much clinical and demographic metadata was included differed by source and by participant, and the metadata was provided uncurated.

As for this clone: Its antigen remains undetermined. There are no base qualities to consult, and no much larger clone falls within one base.

One collaborating source in Seattle enrolled patients while the patients were actively infected and followed the patients over time throughout the course of disease. The collaborating institutions used their own protocols to collect whole blood in K2EDTA tubes. For TCRbeta analysis, collaborator samples were shipped as frozen whole blood, as isolated PBMCs, or as DNA extracted from either sample type. CDR1 and CDR2 are drawn from the germline V gene: MDHEN, SYDVKM. Trimming takes 4 bases off V and 6 bases off J; junction bases not matched to a gene: 6. The cysteine opens and the phenylalanine closes a CDR3 of 15 amino acids. Only the CDR3 portion is preserved as DNA: 45 bases, with reading frame beginning at the first base.

This receptor was identified in a woman between 35 and 50 years old with COVID-19, enrolled during active disease. The sample consisted of peripheral blood. In this chain, TRBV28 is recombined with TRBJ1-5; the central 10 bases match TRBD1. The CDR3 reads CASSWTGGMSQPQHF. The sequenced DNA: TGTGCCAGCAGTTGGACAGGGGGAATGAGTCAGCCCCAGCATTTT.